The present TCR beta chain was sequenced within a study of CD8 T cells in ankylosing spondylitis (dated by TCRdb to 2016 to 2017). About the investigation overall: The study set out to find disease-linked TCR variants by profiling T cell receptor beta repertoires in ankylosing spondylitis patients and healthy donors. The whole study cohort included about a hundred healthy donors and around 24 ankylosing spondylitis patients. Peripheral blood was sampled, and synovial fluid was also collected from ankylosing spondylitis patients. What the research found in general, with its limitations: The disease-linked clones had a CD8+ phenotype and were found at relatively low frequencies in peripheral blood. Blood from ankylosing spondylitis patients appeared to be characterized by a TCR beta motif composed of under 10 highly homologous amino acid variants. Significant enrichment of the disease-linked clones was reported in matched synovial fluid samples from ankylosing spondylitis patients. Some motif variants had previously been reported in the synovial fluid and blood of reactive arthritis patients, which suggests shared mechanisms of disease initiation.

This clonotype has at least ten counts. Its antigen specificity is not known. The input lacks base qualities; no much larger clone sits a single base away. Deletion took 5 bases off V and 7 bases off J, with a span of 15 bases between the germline ends. Looking up the germline V gene (reference sequence) yields CDR1 DFQATT and CDR2 SNEGSKA. From the cysteine up to the phenylalanine, the CDR3 has a length of 13 residues. Only the CDR3 DNA is retained, 39 bases long and in frame from the first base. The sample was run on an Illumina MiSeq. TCR beta libraries were prepared by quantitative 5'-RACE with molecular barcodes. The study's processing was this. A new computational method, built on a probabilistic model of VDJ rearrangement, was used to identify disease-linked TCR variants. TCRdb's own reprocessing of the public reads used fastp at Q25 and MiXCR and kept productive beta chains. Identical CDR3 proteins give one entry, which carries the most common genes and DNA. Clone size and V and J calls follow TCRdb, not the original study. The sample table records roughly 25,000 distinct CDR3 sequences; roughly a sixth of these occur just once. The ten largest clonotypes hold 25% to 30% of the sample.

The TCR sequence derives from a male donor with ankylosing spondylitis or in good health (not recorded which). The sequenced sample was blood. Recombination connected TRBV20-1 to TRBJ2-1, with TRBD1 perhaps the D gene, on 5 matching bases. The CDR3 has the sequence CSAVGRARNEQFF. The nucleotide sequence is given as TGCAGTGCTGTGGGCAGGGCTAGAAATGAGCAGTTCTTC.